These 17 T cell receptor beta chains were sequenced from one sample in a study of cytomegalovirus exposure and HLA in healthy donors. 60 Vbeta and 13 Jbeta primers were used in PCR. The protocol was immunoSEQ multiplex PCR, while the TCRdb copy is restricted to in-frame clones and leaves out a portion. The data hold around 190,000 clones, with approximately 80% observed a single time. Sequencing was done on a sample of PBMCs. All receptors derive from a woman in her thirties in good health and CMV-seronegative.

J is TRBJ2-5 and V is TRBV29-1; D perhaps matches TRBD2 (6 bases). The J call is doubtful: the DNA matches TRBJ2-7 better. CDR1 is SQVTM and CDR2 is ANQGSEA in the germline V gene. This CDR3 has 15 amino acids. CDR3 nucleotide sequence: TGCAGCGTTTTGGAGGGTCAGGGTAACTCCTACGAGCAGTACTTC. Its protein is CSVLEGQGNSYEQYF.

V gene TRBV7-9 combines with J gene TRBJ2-1, with TRBD1 as a possible D gene (6 bases). CDR1 and CDR2 from the germline V gene are SEHNR and FQNEAQ (reference sequence). The germline V and J ends were trimmed by 4 bases and 7 bases, with 8 bases remaining between them. The CDR3 consists of 12 residues. CDR3 DNA: TGTGCCAGCAGCTCACAGGGTAATGAGCAGTTCTTC. This sequence encodes CASSSQGNEQFF.

The chain links TRBV18 to TRBJ2-5; unclear D gene. Trimming stripped 3 bases from V and 3 bases from J, with 14 bases between. The CDR3 sequence is 15 residues long. Germline CDR1 and CDR2: KGHSH and LQKENI. This CDR3 is CASSPLGTVKETQYF. The CDR3 coding sequence is TGTGCCAGCTCACCCCTGGGCACCGTGAAAGAGACCCAGTACTTC.

This chain joins TRBV30 and TRBJ2-3, with D perhaps TRBD2 (6 bases). V was cut by 0 bases and J by 7 bases, with 14 bases left in between. Germline CDR1 and CDR2: GTSNPN and SVGIG (reference sequence). CDR3 length: 14 amino acids. CDR3 sequence: CAWSVLGSWNTQYF. Written as DNA, the CDR3 is TGTGCCTGGAGTGTACTCGGGAGTTGGAATACGCAGTATTTT.

On this clone itself: Additional DNA sequences in this sample encode the identical CDR3. The rearrangement uses TRBV9 and TRBJ1-1; D uncertain. Trimming removed 0 bases at V and 1 base at J, with 4 bases between. The length of the CDR3 is 13 residues. Germline values: CDR1 SGDLS, CDR2 YYNGEE. The CDR3 region has the DNA TGTGCCAGCAGCGTAGCCAGGAACACTGAAGCTTTCTTT. This codes for CASSVARNTEAFF.

This clone was seen a few times. This sequence joins TRBV2 and TRBJ2-2, with TRBD1 matching 7 bases. With V trimmed by 7 bases and J by 4 bases, 9 bases remained unmatched. CDR3 size: 15 residues. From germline, CDR1 is SNHLY and CDR2 FYNNEI. The CDR3 loop reads CASIRDRAVTGELFF. The CDR3 DNA sequence: TGTGCCAGCATTAGAGACAGGGCGGTCACCGGGGAGCTGTTTTTT.

In this sample, this clone turned up once. J is TRBJ1-4 and V is TRBV23-1; D is ambiguous. TRBV23-1 is reported as an ORF; its role is uncertain. V lost 4 bases, J lost 8 bases, and 14 bases lay in between. The CDR3 sequence is 14 residues long. CDR3 coding DNA: TGCGCCAGCAGTCGTAGTAACTCGGAGGAAAAACTGTTTTTT. It yields the protein CASSRSNSEEKLFF.

The V and J genes are TRBV4-1 and TRBJ2-5, with 10 nucleotides matching TRBD2. The J call is doubtful: the DNA matches TRBJ2-7 better. Per germline, CDR1 MGHRA and CDR2 YSYEKL. This CDR3 has 15 residues. CDR3 protein: CASSGGLAVGYEQYF. As DNA, the CDR3 is TGCGCCAGCAGCGGAGGACTAGCGGTAGGCTACGAGCAGTACTTC.

This clone was seen a few times. The V gene is TRBV6-1, the J gene TRBJ1-1; D not resolved. Germline V gene sequence: CDR1 MNHNS, CDR2 SASEGT. Trimming stripped 8 bases from V and 8 bases from J, with 18 bases between. CDR3 length: 13 residues. The chain's CDR3 is CASGEYSTLEAFF. The CDR3 coding sequence is TGTGCCAGCGGGGAGTACTCAACACTAGAAGCTTTCTTT.

V usage is TRBV7-9 and J usage is TRBJ1-1, with D possibly being TRBD1 (5 bases). Per the germline V gene, CDR1 is SEHNR and CDR2 is FQNEAQ (reference sequence). V was cut by 4 bases and J by 4 bases, with 13 bases left in between. The CDR3 contains 14 residues. DNA for the CDR3: TGTGCCAGCAGCTGGGGACTGGGAAGCACTGAAGCTTTCTTT. It is translated as CASSWGLGSTEAFF. Supplemented by reference TRBV7-9 and TRBJ1-1, the full variable domain reads DTGVSQNPRHKITKRGQNVTFRCDPISEHNRLYWYRQTLGQGPEFLTYFQNEAQLEKSRLLSDRFSAERPKGSFSTLEIQRTEQGDSAMYLCASSWGLGSTEAFFGQGTRLTVV.

This chain joins TRBV2 and TRBJ2-7, with 9 bases aligning to TRBD1. V trimming: 2 bases; J trimming: 4 bases; junction bases outside the gene matches: 9. This CDR3 spans 16 amino acids. Germline V gives CDR1 SNHLY, CDR2 FYNNEI. The CDR3 coding sequence is TGTGCCAGCAGTGAAACTGCCGGGACAGGGACATACGAGCAGTACTTC. Protein: CASSETAGTGTYEQYF.

The rearrangement uses TRBV27 and TRBJ1-6; D unclear. The V end lost 7 bases, the J end lost 0 bases, and 7 bases lay between the germline ends. The CDR3 loop spans 14 amino acids. CDR1 is MNHEY and CDR2 is SMNVEV in the germline V gene (reference sequence). In DNA form, the CDR3 reads TGTGCCAGCATGGGGAGCTCCTATAATTCACCCCTCCACTTT. Translated, it gives CASMGSSYNSPLHF.

The chain has TRBV11-3 and TRBJ2-7; D gene unclear. CDR1 SGHNT and CDR2 YENEEA come from the germline V gene. V lost 1 base, J lost 3 bases, and 13 bases lay in between. The CDR3 consists of 15 residues. CDR3 DNA sequence: TGTGCCAGCAGCTTAGGGGCCTCATCCTACTACGAGCAGTACTTC. As protein: CASSLGASSYYEQYF.

This chain connects TRBV27 to TRBJ2-3; weak D call: TRBD1 (5 bases). V lost 0 bases to trimming and J lost 2 bases, with 18 bases between them. Germline V gene sequence: CDR1 MNHEY, CDR2 SMNVEV (reference sequence). CDR3 length: 18 amino acids. The DNA for the CDR3 is TGTGCCAGCAGTTTATCACCCTTCCCGACAGAGAACACAGATACGCAGTATTTT. It yields the protein CASSLSPFPTENTDTQYF.

To note about this clone: One junction end does not reproduce the germline sequence, and a read error may be involved. The chain joins TRBV7-7 to TRBJ2-1; 11 nucleotides match TRBD2. The CDR3 consists of 14 residues. Germline V gene sequence: CDR1 SSHAT, CDR2 FNYEAQ (reference sequence). The DNA of the CDR3 is TGTGCTAGCAGCTTAGCATTAGCGGGGGGGGAGCAGTTCTTC. This encodes CASSLALAGGEQFF. The variable domain in full, completed from reference TRBV7-7 and TRBJ2-1, reads GAGVSQSPRYKVTKRGQDVTLRCDPISSHATLYWYQQALGQGPEFLTYFNYEAQPDKSGLPSDRFSAERPEGSISTLTIQRTEQRDSAMYRCASSLALAGGEQFFGPGTRLTVL.

The V call is TRBV6-1, the J call TRBJ1-5; D gene unclear. Trimming cost V 8 bases and J 4 bases, with 6 bases left between them. The CDR3 is 11 amino acids. Germline-derived CDR1 and CDR2 are MNHNS and SASEGT. The CDR3 DNA follows: TGTGCCAGCCGGAGAAATCAGCCCCAGCATTTT. It encodes CASRRNQPQHF.

The chain recombines TRBV4-1 with TRBJ2-1; 10 bases are a match to TRBD2. The ends lost 1 base at V and 14 bases at J; junction bases unmatched: 11. The germline V gene encodes CDR1 MGHRA and CDR2 YSYEKL. The CDR3 is 15 residues long. CDR3 bases: TGCGCCAGCAGCCAAGTTACTAGCGGGGCCCCCGGGGAGTTCTTC. Protein product: CASSQVTSGAPGEFF.